This TCR beta chain was sequenced for a study of graft-versus-host responses after intestinal transplantation. Overall study results and limits: Recipient bone marrow held GvH clones, some seen earlier in ileum or blood.

With regard to this clone: What it binds is not known.

TCRdb keeps only in-frame clones here, not all; method: immunoSEQ multiplex PCR. Altogether over 10,000 clones are present, roughly 81% being singletons, with the ten largest covering roughly 25%. This TCR came from a human patient who received an intestinal transplant, so some T cells may come from the graft donor. Sequenced material: PBMCs, taken after intestinal transplantation.

The CDR3 spells CASSLPSLAGINEQFF. In DNA, the CDR3 is TGTGCCAGCAGCCTACCGTCCCTAGCGGGAATCAATGAGCAGTTCTTC. J is TRBJ2-1 and V is TRBV7-2; 9 nucleotides align to TRBD2. The CDR3 loop spans 16 amino acids. Losses at the gene ends were 5 bases for V and 6 bases for J; bases not matched to a gene: 11. The V gene's germline CDR1 is SGHTA and CDR2 FQGNSA.